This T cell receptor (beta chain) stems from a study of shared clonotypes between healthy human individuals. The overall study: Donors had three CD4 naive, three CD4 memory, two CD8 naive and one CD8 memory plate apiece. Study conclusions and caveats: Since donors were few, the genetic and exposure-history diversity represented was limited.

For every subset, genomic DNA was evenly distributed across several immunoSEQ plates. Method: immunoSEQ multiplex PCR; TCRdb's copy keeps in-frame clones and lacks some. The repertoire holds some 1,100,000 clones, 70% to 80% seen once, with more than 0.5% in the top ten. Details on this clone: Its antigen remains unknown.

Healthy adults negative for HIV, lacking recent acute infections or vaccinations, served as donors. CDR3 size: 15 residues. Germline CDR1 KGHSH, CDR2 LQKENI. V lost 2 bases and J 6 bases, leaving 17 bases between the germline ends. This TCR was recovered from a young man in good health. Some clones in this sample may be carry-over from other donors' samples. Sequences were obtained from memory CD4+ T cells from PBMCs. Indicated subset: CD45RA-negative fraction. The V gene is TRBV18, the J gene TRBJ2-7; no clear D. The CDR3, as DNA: TGTGCCAGCTCACCAGCTGTCGCCAGGCCCTCCGAGCAGTACTTC. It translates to CASSPAVARPSEQYF.